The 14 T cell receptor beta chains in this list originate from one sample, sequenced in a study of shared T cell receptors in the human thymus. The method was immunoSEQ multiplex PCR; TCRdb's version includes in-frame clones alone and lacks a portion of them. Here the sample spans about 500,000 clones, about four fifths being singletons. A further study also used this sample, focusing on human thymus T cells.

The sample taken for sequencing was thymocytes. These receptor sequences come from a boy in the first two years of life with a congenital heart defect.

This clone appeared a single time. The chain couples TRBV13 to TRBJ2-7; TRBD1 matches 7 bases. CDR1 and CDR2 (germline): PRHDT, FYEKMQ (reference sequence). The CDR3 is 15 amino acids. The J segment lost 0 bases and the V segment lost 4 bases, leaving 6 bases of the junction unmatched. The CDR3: CASSSTTGSSYEQYF. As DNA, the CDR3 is TGTGCCAGCAGCTCCACGACAGGGAGCTCCTACGAGCAGTACTTC.

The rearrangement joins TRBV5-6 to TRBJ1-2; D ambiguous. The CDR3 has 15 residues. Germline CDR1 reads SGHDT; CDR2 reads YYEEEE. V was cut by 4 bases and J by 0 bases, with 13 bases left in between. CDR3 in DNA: TGTGCCAGCAGCCACAATTTCGAAGCTAACTATGGCTACACCTTC. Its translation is CASSHNFEANYGYTF.

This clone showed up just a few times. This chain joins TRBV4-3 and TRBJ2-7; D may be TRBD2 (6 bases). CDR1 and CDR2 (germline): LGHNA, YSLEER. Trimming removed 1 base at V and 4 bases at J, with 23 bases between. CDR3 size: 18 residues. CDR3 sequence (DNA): TGCGCCAGCAGCCAAGGGCTAGGAGGGGTGTCCGTTCGGTACGAGCAGTACTTC. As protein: CASSQGLGGVSVRYEQYF.

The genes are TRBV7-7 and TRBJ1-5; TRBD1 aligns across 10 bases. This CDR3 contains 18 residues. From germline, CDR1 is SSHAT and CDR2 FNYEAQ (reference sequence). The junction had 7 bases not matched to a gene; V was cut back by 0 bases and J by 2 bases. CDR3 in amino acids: CASSLARRGTGGNQPQHF. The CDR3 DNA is TGTGCCAGCAGCTTAGCGCGACGGGGGACAGGGGGCAATCAGCCCCAGCATTTT.

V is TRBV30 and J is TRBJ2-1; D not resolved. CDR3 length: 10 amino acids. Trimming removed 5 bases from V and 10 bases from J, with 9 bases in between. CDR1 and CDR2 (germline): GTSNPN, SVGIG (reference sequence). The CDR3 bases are TGTGCCTGGCCCCCCGGGGAGCAGTTCTTC. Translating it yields CAWPPGEQFF.

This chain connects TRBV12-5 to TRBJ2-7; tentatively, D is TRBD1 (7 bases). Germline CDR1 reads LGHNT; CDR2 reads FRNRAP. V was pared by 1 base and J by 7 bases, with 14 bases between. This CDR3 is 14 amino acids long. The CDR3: CASGLGQGGDEQYF. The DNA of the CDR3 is TGTGCTAGTGGTTTGGGACAGGGCGGGGATGAGCAGTACTTC. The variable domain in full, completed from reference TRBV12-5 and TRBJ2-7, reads DARVTQTPRHKVTEMGQEVTMRCQPILGHNTVFWYRQTMMQGLELLAYFRNRAPLDDSGMPKDRFSAEMPDATLATLKIQPSEPRDSAVYFCASGLGQGGDEQYFGPGTRLTVT.

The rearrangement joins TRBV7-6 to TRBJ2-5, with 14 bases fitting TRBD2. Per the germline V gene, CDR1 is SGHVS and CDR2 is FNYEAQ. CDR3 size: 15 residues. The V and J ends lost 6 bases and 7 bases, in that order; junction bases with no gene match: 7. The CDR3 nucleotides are TGTGCCAGCAGTCAGACTAGCGGGAGGGCAGGGACCCAGTACTTC. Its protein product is CASSQTSGRAGTQYF.

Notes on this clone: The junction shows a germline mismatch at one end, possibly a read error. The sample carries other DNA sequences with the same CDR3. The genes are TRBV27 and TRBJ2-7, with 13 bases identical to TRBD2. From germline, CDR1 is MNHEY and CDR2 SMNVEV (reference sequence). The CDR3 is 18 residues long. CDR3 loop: CASSSRTSGGERTYEQYF. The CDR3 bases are TGTGCCAGCAGTTCACGGACTAGCGGGGGCGAACGAACCTACGAACAGTACTTC.

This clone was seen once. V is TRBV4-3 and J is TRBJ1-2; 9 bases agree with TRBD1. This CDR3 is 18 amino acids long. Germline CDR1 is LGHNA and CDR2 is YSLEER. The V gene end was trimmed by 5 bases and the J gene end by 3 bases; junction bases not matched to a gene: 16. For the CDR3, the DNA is TGCGCCAGCAGCGAACGAATCTCCCGGGGACAGGGCGACTATGGCTACACCTTC. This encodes CASSERISRGQGDYGYTF.

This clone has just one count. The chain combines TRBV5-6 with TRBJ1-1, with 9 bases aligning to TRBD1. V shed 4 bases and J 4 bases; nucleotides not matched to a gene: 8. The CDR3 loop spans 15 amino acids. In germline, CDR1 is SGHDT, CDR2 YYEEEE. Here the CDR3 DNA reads TGTGCCAGCAGCGGGCAGGACAGGGGTGGCACTGAAGCTTTCTTT. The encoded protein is CASSGQDRGGTEAFF.

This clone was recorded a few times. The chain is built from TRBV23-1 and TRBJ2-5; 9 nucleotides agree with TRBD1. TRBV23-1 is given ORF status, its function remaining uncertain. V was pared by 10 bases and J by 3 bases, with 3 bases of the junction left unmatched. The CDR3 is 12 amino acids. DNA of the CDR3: TGCGCCAAATGGGACAGGGAAGAGACCCAGTACTTC. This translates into CAKWDREETQYF.

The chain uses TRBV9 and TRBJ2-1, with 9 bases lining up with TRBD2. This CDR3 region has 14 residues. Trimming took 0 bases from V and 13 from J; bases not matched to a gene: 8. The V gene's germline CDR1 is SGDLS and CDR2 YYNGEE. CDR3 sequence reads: CASSVEGSGGLQFF. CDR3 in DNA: TGTGCCAGCAGCGTAGAGGGTAGCGGGGGTCTCCAGTTCTTC.

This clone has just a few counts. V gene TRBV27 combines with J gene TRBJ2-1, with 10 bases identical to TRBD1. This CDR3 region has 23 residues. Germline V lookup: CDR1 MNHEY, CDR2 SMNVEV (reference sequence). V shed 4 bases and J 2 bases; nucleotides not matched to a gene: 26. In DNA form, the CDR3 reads TGTGCCAGCAGTTCCACCGACAGGGGGCACGTATTTCGGGAGGGCACCCCCTACAATGAGCAGTTCTTC. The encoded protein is CASSSTDRGHVFREGTPYNEQFF.

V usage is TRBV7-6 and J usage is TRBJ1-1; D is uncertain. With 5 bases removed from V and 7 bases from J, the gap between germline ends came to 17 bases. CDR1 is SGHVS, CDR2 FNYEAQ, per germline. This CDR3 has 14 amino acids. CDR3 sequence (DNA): TGTGCCAGCAGCCACCTCGGTTTCGCTCTTGAAGCTTTCTTT. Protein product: CASSHLGFALEAFF.